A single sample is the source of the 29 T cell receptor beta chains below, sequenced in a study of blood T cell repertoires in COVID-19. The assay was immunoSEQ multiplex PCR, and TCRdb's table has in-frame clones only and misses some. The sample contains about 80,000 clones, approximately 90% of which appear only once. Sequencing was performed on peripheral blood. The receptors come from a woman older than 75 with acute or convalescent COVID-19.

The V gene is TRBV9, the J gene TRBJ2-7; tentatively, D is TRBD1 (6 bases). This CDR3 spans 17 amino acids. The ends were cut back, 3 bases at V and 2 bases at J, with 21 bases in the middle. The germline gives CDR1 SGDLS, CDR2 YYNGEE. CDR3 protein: CASSDRAQGASPYEQYF. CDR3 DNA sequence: TGTGCCAGCAGCGACAGGGCCCAGGGTGCCTCTCCCTACGAGCAGTACTTC.

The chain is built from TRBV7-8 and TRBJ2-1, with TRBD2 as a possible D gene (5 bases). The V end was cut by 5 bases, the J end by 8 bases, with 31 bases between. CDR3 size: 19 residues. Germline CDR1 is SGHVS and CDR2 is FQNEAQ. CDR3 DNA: TGTGCCAGCAGCCTTAGCTTGAGGACTCCGGGATTAAGGACCCATGAGCAGTTCTTC. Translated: CASSLSLRTPGLRTHEQFF.

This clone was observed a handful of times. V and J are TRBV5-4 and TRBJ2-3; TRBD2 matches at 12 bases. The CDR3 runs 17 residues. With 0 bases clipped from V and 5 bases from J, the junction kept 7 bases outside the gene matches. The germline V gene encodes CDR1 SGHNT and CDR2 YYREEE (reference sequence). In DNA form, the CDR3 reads TGTGCCAGCAGCTTGGAAGGACTAGCGGGAAGGCGAGATACGCAGTATTTT. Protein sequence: CASSLEGLAGRRDTQYF.

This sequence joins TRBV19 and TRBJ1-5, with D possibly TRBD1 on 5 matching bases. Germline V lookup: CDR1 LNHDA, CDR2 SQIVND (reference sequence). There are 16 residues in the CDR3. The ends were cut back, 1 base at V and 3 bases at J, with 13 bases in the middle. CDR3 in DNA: TGTGCCAGTAGTATAGGAGCAGGGAGGGCCAATCAGCCCCAGCATTTT. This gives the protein CASSIGAGRANQPQHF.

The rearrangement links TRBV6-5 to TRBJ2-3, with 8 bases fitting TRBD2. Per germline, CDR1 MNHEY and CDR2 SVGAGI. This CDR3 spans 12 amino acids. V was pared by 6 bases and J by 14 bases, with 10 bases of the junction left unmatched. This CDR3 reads CASSPTSDRLYF. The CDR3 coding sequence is TGTGCCAGCAGCCCGACTAGCGACCGGTTGTATTTT.

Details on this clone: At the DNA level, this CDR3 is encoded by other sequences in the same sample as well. CDR3 amino acids: CASSVGGSGNNEQFF. The CDR3 DNA is TGTGCCAGCAGCGTAGGCGGGAGTGGCAACAATGAGCAGTTCTTC. The rearrangement joins TRBV9 to TRBJ2-1; TRBD2 matches 7 bases. The CDR3 spans 15 residues. Germline V gene data show CDR1 as SGDLS and CDR2 as YYNGEE. V was pared by 0 bases and J by 5 bases, with 5 bases of the junction left unmatched.

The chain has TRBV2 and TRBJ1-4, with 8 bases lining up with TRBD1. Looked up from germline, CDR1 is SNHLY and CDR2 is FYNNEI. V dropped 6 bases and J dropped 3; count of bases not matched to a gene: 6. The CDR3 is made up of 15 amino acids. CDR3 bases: TGTGCCAGCAGGGACAGGGAGGCGGCTAATGAAAAACTGTTTTTT. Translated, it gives CASRDREAANEKLFF.

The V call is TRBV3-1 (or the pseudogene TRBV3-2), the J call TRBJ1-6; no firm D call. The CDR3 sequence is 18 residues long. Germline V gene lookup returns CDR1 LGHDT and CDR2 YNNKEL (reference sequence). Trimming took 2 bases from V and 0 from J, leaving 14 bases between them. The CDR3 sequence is CASSQFSGRGSYNSPLHF. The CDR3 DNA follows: TGTGCCAGCAGCCAATTCTCCGGCCGGGGCTCCTATAATTCACCCCTCCACTTT.

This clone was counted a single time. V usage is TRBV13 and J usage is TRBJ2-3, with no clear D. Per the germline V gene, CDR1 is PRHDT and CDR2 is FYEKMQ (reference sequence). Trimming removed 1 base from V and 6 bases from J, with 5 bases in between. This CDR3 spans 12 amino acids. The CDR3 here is CASSLDPDTQYF. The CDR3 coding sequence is TGTGCCAGCAGCTTAGATCCGGATACGCAGTATTTT.

CDR3 residues: CASSPHLDSQETQYF. The CDR3 DNA sequence: TGTGCCAGCAGCCCCCACCTGGACAGCCAAGAGACCCAGTACTTC. V and J are TRBV5-4 and TRBJ2-5; TRBD1 might be the D (6 bases). CDR1 SGHNT and CDR2 YYREEE come from the germline V gene (reference sequence). V was cut by 4 bases and J by 1 base, with 14 bases left in between. This CDR3 comprises 15 residues.

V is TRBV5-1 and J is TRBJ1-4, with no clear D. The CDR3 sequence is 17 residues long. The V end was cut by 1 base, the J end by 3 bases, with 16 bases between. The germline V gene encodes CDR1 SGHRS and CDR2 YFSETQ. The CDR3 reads CASSLRSPAGANEKLFF. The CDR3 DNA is TGCGCCAGCAGCTTGAGGAGTCCGGCGGGAGCTAATGAAAAACTGTTTTTT.

The CDR3 sequence is CAWSASRLVGEQYF. The CDR3 nucleotides read TGTGCCTGGAGTGCGAGTCGTCTAGTGGGTGAGCAGTACTTC. The chain employs TRBV30 and TRBJ2-7; D unresolved. Per germline, CDR1 GTSNPN and CDR2 SVGIG (reference sequence). Trimming pared 1 base from V and 7 bases from J, leaving 17 bases between. There are 14 residues in the CDR3.

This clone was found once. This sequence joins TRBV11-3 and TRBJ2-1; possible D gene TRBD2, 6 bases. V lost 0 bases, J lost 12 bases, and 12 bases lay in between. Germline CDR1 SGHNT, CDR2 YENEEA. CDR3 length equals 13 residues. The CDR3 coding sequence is TGTGCCAGCAGCTTAGATCCGGGGACTTCGCAGTTCTTC. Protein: CASSLDPGTSQFF.

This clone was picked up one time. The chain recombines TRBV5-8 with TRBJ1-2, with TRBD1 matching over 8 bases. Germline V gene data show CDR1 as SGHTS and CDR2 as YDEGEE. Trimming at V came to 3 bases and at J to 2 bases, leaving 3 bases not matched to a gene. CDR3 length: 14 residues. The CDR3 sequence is CASSSDRENYGYTF. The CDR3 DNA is TGTGCCAGCAGCTCGGACAGGGAGAACTATGGCTACACCTTC. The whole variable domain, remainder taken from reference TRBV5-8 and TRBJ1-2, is EAGVTQSPTHLIKTRGQQATLRCSPISGHTSVYWYQQALGLGLQFLLWYDEGEERNRGNFPPRFSGRQFPNYSSELNVNALELEDSALYLCASSSDRENYGYTFGSGTRLTVV.

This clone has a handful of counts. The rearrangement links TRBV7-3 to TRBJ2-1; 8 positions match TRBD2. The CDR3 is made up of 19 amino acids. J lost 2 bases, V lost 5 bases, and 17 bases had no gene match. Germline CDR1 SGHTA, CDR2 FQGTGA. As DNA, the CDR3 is TGTGCCAGCAGCCACTCCCCGGGCCCTTTAGCGGGGCCCTACAATGAGCAGTTCTTC. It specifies CASSHSPGPLAGPYNEQFF.

CDR3 amino acids: CASSSGLAGTHYEQYF. The DNA for the CDR3 is TGCGCCAGCAGCTCAGGACTAGCGGGCACACACTACGAGCAGTACTTC. The V and J genes are TRBV5-1 and TRBJ2-7, with 11 bases lining up with TRBD2. V was clipped by 3 bases and J by 3 bases; unmatched bases: 8. CDR3 length: 16 residues. Germline CDR1 SGHRS, CDR2 YFSETQ.

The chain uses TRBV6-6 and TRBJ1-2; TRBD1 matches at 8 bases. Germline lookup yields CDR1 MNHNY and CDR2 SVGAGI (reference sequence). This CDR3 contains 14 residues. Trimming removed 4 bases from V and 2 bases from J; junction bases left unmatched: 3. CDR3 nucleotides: TGTGCCAGCAGTTTAAGGACAGGGAACTATGGCTACACCTTC. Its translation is CASSLRTGNYGYTF.

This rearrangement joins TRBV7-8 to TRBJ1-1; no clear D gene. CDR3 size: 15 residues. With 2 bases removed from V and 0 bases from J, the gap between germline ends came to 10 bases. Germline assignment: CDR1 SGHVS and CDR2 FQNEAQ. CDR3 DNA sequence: TGTGCCAGCAGCTTATTTGAGGGCATGAACACTGAAGCTTTCTTT. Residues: CASSLFEGMNTEAFF. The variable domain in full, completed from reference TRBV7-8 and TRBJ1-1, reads GAGVSQSPRYKVAKRGQDVALRCDPISGHVSLFWYQQALGQGPEFLTYFQNEAQLDKSGLPSDRFFAERPEGSVSTLKIQRTQQEDSAVYLCASSLFEGMNTEAFFGQGTRLTVV.

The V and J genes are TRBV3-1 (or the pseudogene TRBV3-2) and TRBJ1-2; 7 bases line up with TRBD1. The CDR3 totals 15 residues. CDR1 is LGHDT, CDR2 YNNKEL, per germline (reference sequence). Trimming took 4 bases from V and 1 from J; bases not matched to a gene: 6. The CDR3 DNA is TGTGCCAGCAGCCGATCGACAGGGTTTAACTATGGCTACACCTTC. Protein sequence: CASSRSTGFNYGYTF.

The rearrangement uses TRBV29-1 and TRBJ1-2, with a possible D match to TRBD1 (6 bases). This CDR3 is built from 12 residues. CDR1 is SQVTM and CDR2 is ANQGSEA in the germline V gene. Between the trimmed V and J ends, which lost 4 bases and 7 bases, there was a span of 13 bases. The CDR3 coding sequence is TGCAGCGTTGTAAAGGGGGACGGTGGCTACACCTTC. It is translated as CSVVKGDGGYTF.

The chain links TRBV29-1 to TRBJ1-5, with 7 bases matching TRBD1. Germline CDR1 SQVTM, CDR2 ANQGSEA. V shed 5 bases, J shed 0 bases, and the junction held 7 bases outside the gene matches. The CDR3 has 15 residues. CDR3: CSVSTTGNSNQPQHF. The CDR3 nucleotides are TGCAGCGTTAGCACGACAGGGAATAGCAATCAGCCCCAGCATTTT. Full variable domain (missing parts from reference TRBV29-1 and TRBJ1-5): SAVISQKPSRDICQRGTSLTIQCQVDSQVTMMFWYRQQPGQSLTLIATANQGSEATYESGFVIDKFPISRPNLTFSTLTVSNMSPEDSSIYLCSVSTTGNSNQPQHFGDGTRLSIL.

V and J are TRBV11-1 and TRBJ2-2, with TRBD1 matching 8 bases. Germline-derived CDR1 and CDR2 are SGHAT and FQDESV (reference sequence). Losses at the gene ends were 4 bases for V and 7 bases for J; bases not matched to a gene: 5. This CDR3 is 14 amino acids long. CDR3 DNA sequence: TGTGCCAGCAGCTCCCAGGGGGCGGTCGGGGAGCTGTTTTTT. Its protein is CASSSQGAVGELFF.

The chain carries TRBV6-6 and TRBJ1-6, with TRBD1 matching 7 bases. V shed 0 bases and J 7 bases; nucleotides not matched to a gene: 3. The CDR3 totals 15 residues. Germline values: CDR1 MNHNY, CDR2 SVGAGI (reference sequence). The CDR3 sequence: CASSYSGTANSPLHF. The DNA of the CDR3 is TGTGCCAGCAGTTACTCCGGGACAGCGAATTCACCCCTCCACTTT.

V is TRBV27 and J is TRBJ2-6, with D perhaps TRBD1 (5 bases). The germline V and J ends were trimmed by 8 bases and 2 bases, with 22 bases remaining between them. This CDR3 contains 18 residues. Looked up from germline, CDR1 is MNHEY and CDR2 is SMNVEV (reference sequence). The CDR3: CASASRGRVSPGANVLTF. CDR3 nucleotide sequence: TGTGCCAGCGCCTCTAGGGGCAGGGTATCGCCTGGGGCCAACGTCCTGACTTTC.

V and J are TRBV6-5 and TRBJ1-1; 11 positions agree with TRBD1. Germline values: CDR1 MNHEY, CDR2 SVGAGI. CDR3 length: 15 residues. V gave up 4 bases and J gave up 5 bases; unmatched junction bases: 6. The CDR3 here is CASSLTGTGGTEAFF. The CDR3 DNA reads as TGTGCCAGCAGTTTAACCGGGACAGGGGGGACTGAAGCTTTCTTT.

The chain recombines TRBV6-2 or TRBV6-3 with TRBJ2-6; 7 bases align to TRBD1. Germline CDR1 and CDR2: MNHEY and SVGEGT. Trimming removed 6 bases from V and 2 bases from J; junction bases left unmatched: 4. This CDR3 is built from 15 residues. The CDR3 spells CASSRQGTGANVLTF. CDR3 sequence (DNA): TGTGCCAGCAGCCGACAGGGTACTGGGGCCAACGTCCTGACTTTC.

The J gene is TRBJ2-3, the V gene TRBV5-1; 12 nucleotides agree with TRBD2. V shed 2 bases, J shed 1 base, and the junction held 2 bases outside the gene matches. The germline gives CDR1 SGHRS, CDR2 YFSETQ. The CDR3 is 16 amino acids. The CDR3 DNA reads TGCGCCAGCAGCTTCCGACTAGCGGGGGGCACAGATACGCAGTATTTT. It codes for CASSFRLAGGTDTQYF.

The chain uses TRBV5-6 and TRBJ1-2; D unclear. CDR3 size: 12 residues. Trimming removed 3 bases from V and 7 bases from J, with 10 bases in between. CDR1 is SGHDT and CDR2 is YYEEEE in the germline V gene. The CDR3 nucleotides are TGTGCCAGCAGCTCCGAAAGCGGTGGCTACACCTTC. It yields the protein CASSSESGGYTF.

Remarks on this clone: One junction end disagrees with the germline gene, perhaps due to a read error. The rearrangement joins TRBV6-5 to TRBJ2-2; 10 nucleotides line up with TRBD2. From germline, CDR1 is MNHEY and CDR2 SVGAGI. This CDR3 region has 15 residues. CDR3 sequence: CATHRGLANTGELFF. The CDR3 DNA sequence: TGTGCCACCCACCGGGGACTAGCGAATACCGGGGAGCTGTTTTTT.